The rows below give T cell receptor beta chains drawn from one sample of a study of OX40 agonist ivuxolimab in advanced cancers. Using immunoSEQ multiplex PCR, the repertoire was profiled, and TCRdb retains in-frame clones only, with some absent. Of under 50,000 clones in the sample, 60% to 85% were seen once. Specimen: CD4+ or CD8+ T cells sorted from blood, collected in a trial of the OX40 agonist ivuxolimab. Every receptor here comes from an adult with an advanced solid tumor such as melanoma, head and neck, liver or kidney cancer. CDR3s include the opening cysteine and the closing phenylalanine or tryptophan. Each record gives: D gene, J gene, V gene, CDR3 length, clone size, CDR3 protein, CDR3 DNA. A D gene is named only where the DNA matches it firmly. Clone size is stated in some rows and not others, as once, few, many or a class when expanded.

TRBD1 TRBJ1-5 TRBV28 15 few CASRLTGTHNQPQHF TGTGCCAGCAGATTGACAGGGACTCACAATCAGCCCCAGCATTTT
. TRBJ1-3 TRBV29-1 16 . CSVEDGLSSSGNTIYF TGCAGCGTTGAAGATGGTCTGTCGAGCTCTGGAAACACCATATATTTT
. TRBJ1-5 TRBV19 16 . CASSISGGFSNQPQHF TGTGCCAGTAGTATATCGGGAGGGTTTAGCAATCAGCCCCAGCATTTT
. TRBJ2-4 TRBV29-1 16 . CSVEDYEGGGKNIQYF TGCAGCGTTGAAGATTACGAGGGGGGAGGAAAAAACATTCAGTACTTC
TRBD1 TRBJ2-7 TRBV5-1 14 . CASSLRTGISEQYF TGCGCCAGCAGCTTGAGGACAGGGATCTCCGAGCAGTACTTC
. TRBJ2-3 TRBV7-2 13 once CASSLEQTDTQYF TGTGCCAGCAGCTTAGAACAGACAGATACGCAGTATTTT
. TRBJ1-4 TRBV7-9 11 . CASSLLEKLFF TGTGCCAGCAGCCTCCTCGAAAAACTGTTTTTT
TRBD1 TRBJ2-5 TRBV5-1 15 . CASRTGTGAQETQYF TGCGCCAGCAGAACCGGGACAGGGGCGCAAGAGACCCAGTACTTC
TRBD2 TRBJ2-2 TRBV10-2 14 once CATKGREGTGELFF TGCGCCACCAAGGGTCGGGAGGGGACCGGGGAGCTGTTTTTT
TRBD2 TRBJ2-6 TRBV19 17 . CASSSPGLASGANVLTF TGTGCCAGTAGTTCGCCGGGACTAGCTAGCGGGGCCAACGTCCTGACTTTC
. TRBJ2-6 TRBV5-1 19 once CASSLIQGPPGSGANVLTF TGCGCCAGCAGCTTAATACAGGGTCCCCCCGGCTCTGGGGCCAACGTCCTGACTTTC
. TRBJ1-1 TRBV29-1 15 . CSVEGGGAGNTEAFF TGCAGCGTCGAAGGCGGTGGGGCGGGGAACACTGAAGCTTTCTTT
. TRBJ2-1 TRBV11-2 14 . CASSLSGRLNEQFF TGTGCCAGCAGCTTAAGTGGTCGACTTAATGAGCAGTTCTTC
TRBD1 TRBJ2-5 TRBV4-3 16 . CASSQFLTGGKETQYF TGCGCCAGCAGCCAATTTTTGACAGGGGGGAAAGAGACCCAGTACTTC
. TRBJ1-1 TRBV19 13 . CASSETGNTEAFF TGTGCCAGTAGCGAGACAGGGAACACTGAAGCTTTCTTT
. TRBJ2-5 TRBV19 12 . CASRSRQETQYF TGTGCCAGTAGAAGCAGACAAGAGACCCAGTACTTC
. TRBJ2-1 TRBV7-9 14 . CASSSGNSYNEQFF TGTGCCAGCAGTTCCGGGAACTCCTACAATGAGCAGTTCTTC
. TRBJ2-3 TRBV12-5 16 . CASGLGRILSTDTQYF TGTGCTAGTGGTTTGGGTCGCATCTTGAGCACAGATACGCAGTATTTT
. TRBJ2-7 TRBV6-5 12 . CASSRTDYEQYF TGTGCCAGCAGTAGGACAGACTACGAGCAGTACTTC
. TRBJ2-3 TRBV10-3 14 . CAISELLGTDTQYF TGTGCCATCAGTGAATTGCTTGGCACAGATACGCAGTATTTT
TRBD1 TRBJ1-1 TRBV27 15 . CASSGRQGMNTEAFF TGTGCCAGCAGTGGAAGACAGGGGATGAACACTGAAGCTTTCTTT
. TRBJ2-7 TRBV6-6 11 . CASRGAYEQYF TGTGCCAGCAGGGGGGCCTACGAGCAGTACTTC
. TRBJ1-1 TRBV10-3 14 few CAISEGQLNTEAFF TGTGCCATCAGTGAGGGACAGCTTAACACTGAAGCTTTCTTT
TRBD2 TRBJ2-1 TRBV11-2 16 . CASSFVGGRRHNEQFF TGTGCCAGCAGCTTCGTTGGCGGGAGAAGGCACAATGAGCAGTTCTTC
. TRBJ2-5 TRBV5-8 16 . CASSLSGRGVMETQYF TGTGCCAGCAGCTTGTCCGGCAGGGGGGTTATGGAGACCCAGTACTTC
TRBD2 TRBJ2-7 TRBV5-1 16 few CASSSASGSSPYEQYF TGCGCCAGCAGCTCTGCTAGCGGGAGCTCCCCGTACGAGCAGTACTTC